This T cell receptor beta chain was captured in a study of response to subunit inactivated influenza vaccine. Trimming shortened V by 5 bases and J by 5 bases, and 22 bases separated the two germline ends. This CDR3 is built from 17 residues. Germline values: CDR1 SEHNR, CDR2 FQNEAQ (reference sequence). Study results and limitations: Every seasonal influenza vaccination brings in few new T cells, the authors suggested.

A single record per CDR3 protein comes from TCRdb applying MiXCR to the RT-PCR reads. The profile covers about 650,000 distinct CDR3 sequences, with around 14% appearing a single time and approximately 10% taken by the ten largest. As for this clonotype: Its target is unknown.

The sequence derives from a man between 50 and 59 years old who received an inactivated influenza vaccine. V is TRBV7-9 and J is TRBJ2-1; D is tentatively TRBD1 or TRBD2 (5 bases each). Material: PBMCs from blood, obtained roughly 13 days after vaccination. CDR3 bases: TGTGCCAGCAGCGGGGGAGTCCCAAGCGTAACTAACAATGAGCAGTTCTTC. Translating gives CASSGGVPSVTNNEQFF.